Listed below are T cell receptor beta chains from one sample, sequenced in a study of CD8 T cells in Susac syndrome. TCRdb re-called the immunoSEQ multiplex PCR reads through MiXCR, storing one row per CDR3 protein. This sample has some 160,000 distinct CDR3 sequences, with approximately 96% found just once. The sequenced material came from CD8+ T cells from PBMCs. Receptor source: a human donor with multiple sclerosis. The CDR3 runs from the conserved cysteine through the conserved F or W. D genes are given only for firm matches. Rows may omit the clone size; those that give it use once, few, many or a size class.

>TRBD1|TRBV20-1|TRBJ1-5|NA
TGCAGTGCTAGACACCGGACAGGCCGCAATCAGCCCCAGCATTTT
CSARHRTGRNQPQHF
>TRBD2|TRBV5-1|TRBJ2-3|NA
TGCGCCAGCAGCTTGGCTTCTAGCGGGGGTGGCCGCACAGATACGCAGTATTTT
CASSLASSGGGRTDTQYF
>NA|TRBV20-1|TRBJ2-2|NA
TGCAGTGTCTCTGTGGCCGGGGAGCTGTTTTTT
CSVSVAGELFF
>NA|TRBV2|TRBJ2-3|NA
TGTGCCAGCAGTGAAGTTAGGACTACCAAAAGCACAGATACGCAGTATTTT
CASSEVRTTKSTDTQYF
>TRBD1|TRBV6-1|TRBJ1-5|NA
TGTGCCAGCAGTGGATCGGACAGGAAGCAGCCCCAGCATTTT
CASSGSDRKQPQHF
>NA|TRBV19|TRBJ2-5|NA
TGTGCCAGTACCGTTGCAGGGGAACTCCAAGAGACCCAGTACTTC
CASTVAGELQETQYF
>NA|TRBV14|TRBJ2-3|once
TGTGCCAGCAGCCAGCGGCCGATCACAGATACGCAGTATTTT
CASSQRPITDTQYF
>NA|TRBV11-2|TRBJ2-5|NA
TGTGCCAGCAGCTTCACCAGCCGGGGGCAAGAGACCCAGTACTTC
CASSFTSRGQETQYF
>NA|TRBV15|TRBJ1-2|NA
TGTGCCACCAGCAGAGGGGGGGGCGATGGCTACACCTTC
CATSRGGGDGYTF
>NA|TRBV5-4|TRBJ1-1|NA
TGTGCCAGCAGCCTTGATGGGGGGGACACTGAAGCTTTCTTT
CASSLDGGDTEAFF
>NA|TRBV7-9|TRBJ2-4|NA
TGTGCCTTGGAGGCCCCTAGCCTTATGATGGAAAACATTCAGTACTTC
CALEAPSLMMENIQYF
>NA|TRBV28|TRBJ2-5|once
TGTGCCAGCAGTTCACTAGGGCAAGAGACCCAGTACTTC
CASSSLGQETQYF
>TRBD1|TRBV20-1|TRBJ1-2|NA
TGCAGTGCTAGAGACGGGACAGGGGGTGGCTACACCTTC
CSARDGTGGGYTF
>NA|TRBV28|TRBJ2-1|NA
TGTGCCAGCAGTCTGTACTCCTACAATGAGCAGTTCTTC
CASSLYSYNEQFF
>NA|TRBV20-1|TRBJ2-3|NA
TGCAGTGGGACGGGGCTCGGGCCCAAAGATACGCAGTATTTT
CSGTGLGPKDTQYF
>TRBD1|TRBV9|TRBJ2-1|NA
TGTGCCAGCAGCAGTACAGGGGGCCATGAGCAGTTCTTC
CASSSTGGHEQFF
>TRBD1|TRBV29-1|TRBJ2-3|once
TGCAGCGTTGCAGGACAGGAATTGACAGATACGCAGTATTTT
CSVAGQELTDTQYF
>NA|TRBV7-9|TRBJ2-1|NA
TGTGCCAGCAGCTCCACAGCAGCCAGGGAGTTCTTC
CASSSTAAREFF
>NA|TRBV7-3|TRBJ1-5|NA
TGTGCCAGCAGCTGGGGGAAGGGACAGCCCCAGCATTTT
CASSWGKGQPQHF
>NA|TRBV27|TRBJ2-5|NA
TGTGCCAGCAGGAATAGCGGCAGTAAAGAGACCCAGTACTTC
CASRNSGSKETQYF
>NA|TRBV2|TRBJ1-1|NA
TGTGCCAGCGTGACCACGAATGGCGCTTTCTTT
CASVTTNGAFF
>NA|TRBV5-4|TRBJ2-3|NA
TGTGCCAGCAGCTCCCGAGTCACAGATACGCAGTATTTT
CASSSRVTDTQYF
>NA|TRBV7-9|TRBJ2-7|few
TGTGCCAGCAGCTTAGGTATAGGGGACGAGCAGTACTTC
CASSLGIGDEQYF
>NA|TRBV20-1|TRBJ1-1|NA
TGCAGTACCAGTTCTTGGGGCACTGAAGCTTTCTTT
CSTSSWGTEAFF
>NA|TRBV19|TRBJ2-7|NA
TGTGCCAGTGGACTGCCCGGCAGTCTCTACGAGCAGTACTTC
CASGLPGSLYEQYF
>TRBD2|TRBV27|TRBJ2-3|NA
TGTGCCAGCAGTCTAGGACTAGCGGGAGATACGCAGTATTTT
CASSLGLAGDTQYF
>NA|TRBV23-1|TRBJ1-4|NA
NA
CASSQQTMKNCFF
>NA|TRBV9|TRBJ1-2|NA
TGTGCCAGCAGCCCCCGTCCGACAGCCTATGGCTACACCTTC
CASSPRPTAYGYTF
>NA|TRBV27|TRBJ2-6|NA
TGTGCCAGCAGTTCGTACAGGGTTGGGGCCAACGTCCTGACTTTC
CASSSYRVGANVLTF
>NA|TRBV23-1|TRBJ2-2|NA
TGCGCCAGCACCCGGGGGGGGACAGAAGACACCGGGGAGCTGTTTTTT
CASTRGGTEDTGELFF
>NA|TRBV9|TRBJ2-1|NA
TGTGCCAGCAGCGTTGACGAGCGGCGGCAGTTCTTC
CASSVDERRQFF
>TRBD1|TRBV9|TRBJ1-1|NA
TGTGCCAGCAGCCCACAAGGGGGCAGAGTTACTGAAGCTTTCTTT
CASSPQGGRVTEAFF
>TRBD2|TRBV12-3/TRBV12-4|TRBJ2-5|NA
TGTGCCAGCAGTGCGGGGGTAGGCAGATGGGAGACCCAGTACTTC
CASSAGVGRWETQYF
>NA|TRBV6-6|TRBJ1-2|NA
TGTGCCAGCAGTTCCGTCTCGCGCGGGAGCTACACCTTC
CASSSVSRGSYTF
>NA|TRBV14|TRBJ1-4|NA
TGTGCCAGCAGCCAACTCAACCTCGGGAACGGACTGTTTTTT
CASSQLNLGNGLFF
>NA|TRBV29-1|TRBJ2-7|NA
TGCAGCGCATCGGGAACCAAGTACGAGCAGTACTTC
CSASGTKYEQYF
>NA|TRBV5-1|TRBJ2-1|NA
TGCGCCAGCAGCTTGAGGTTGGGGGGAGTGGACAATGAGCAGTTCTTC
CASSLRLGGVDNEQFF
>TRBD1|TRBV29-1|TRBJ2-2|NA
TGCAGCGTTGGCCGACAGGGGGACACCGGGGAGCTGTTTTTT
CSVGRQGDTGELFF
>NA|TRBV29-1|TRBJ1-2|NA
TGCAGCGTTGAAGATTGGGGGTCTGGCTACACCTTC
CSVEDWGSGYTF
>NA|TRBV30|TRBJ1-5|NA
TGTGCCTGGAGTGCGGTGCAGGCTAACCAGCCCCAGCATTTT
CAWSAVQANQPQHF
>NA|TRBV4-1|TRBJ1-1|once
TGCGCCAGCACTCACCCCGGGGCGAACACTGAAGCTTTCTTT
CASTHPGANTEAFF
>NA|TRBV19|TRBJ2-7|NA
TGTGCCAGTAGTCGGAAGTCCGCCTACGAGCAGTACTTC
CASSRKSAYEQYF
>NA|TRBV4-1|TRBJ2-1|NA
TGCGCCAGCAGCTCCCGACCGATACCTTACAATGAGCAGTTCTTC
CASSSRPIPYNEQFF
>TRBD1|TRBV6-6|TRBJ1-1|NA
TGTGCCGTACACCCGGGACAGACGAACACTGAAGCTTTCTTT
CAVHPGQTNTEAFF
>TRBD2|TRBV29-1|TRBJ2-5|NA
TGCAGCGTTGAGTGGCGGGAGGCCTCAGAGACCCAGTACTTC
CSVEWREASETQYF